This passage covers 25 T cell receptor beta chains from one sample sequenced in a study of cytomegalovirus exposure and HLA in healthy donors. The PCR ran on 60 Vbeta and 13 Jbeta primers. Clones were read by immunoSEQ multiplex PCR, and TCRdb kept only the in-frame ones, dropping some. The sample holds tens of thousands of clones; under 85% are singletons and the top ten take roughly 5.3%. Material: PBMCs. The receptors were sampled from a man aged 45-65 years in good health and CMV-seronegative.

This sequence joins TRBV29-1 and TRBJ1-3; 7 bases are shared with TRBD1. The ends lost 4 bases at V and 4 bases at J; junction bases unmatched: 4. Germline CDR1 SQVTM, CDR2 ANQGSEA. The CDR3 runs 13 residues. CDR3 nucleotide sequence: TGCAGCGTTGCAGGGGGTCAGGGAAACACCATATATTTT. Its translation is CSVAGGQGNTIYF. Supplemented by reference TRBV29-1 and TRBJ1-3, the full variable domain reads SAVISQKPSRDICQRGTSLTIQCQVDSQVTMMFWYRQQPGQSLTLIATANQGSEATYESGFVIDKFPISRPNLTFSTLTVSNMSPEDSSIYLCSVAGGQGNTIYFGEGSWLTVV.

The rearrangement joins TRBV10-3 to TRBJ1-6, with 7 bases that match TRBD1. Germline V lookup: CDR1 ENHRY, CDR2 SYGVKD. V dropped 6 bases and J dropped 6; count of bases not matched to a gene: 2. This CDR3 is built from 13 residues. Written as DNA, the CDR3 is TGTGCCATCAGCCGGGACAGTAATTCACCCCTCCACTTT. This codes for CAISRDSNSPLHF.

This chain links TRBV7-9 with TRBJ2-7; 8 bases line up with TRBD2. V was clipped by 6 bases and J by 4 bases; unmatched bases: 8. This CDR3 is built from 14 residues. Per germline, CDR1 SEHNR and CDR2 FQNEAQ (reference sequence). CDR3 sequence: CASSSPGLVYEQYF. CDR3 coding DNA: TGTGCCAGCAGTTCTCCGGGACTAGTGTACGAGCAGTACTTC.

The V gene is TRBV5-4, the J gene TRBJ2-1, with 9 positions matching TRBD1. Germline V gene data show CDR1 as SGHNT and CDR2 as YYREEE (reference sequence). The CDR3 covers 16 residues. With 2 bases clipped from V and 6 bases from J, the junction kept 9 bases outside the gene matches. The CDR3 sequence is CASSLSGTGIFNEQFF. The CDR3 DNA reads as TGTGCCAGCAGCTTATCCGGGACAGGGATTTTCAATGAGCAGTTCTTC. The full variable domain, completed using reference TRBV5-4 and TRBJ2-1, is ETGVTQSPTHLIKTRGQQVTLRCSSQSGHNTVSWYQQALGQGPQFIFQYYREEENGRGNFPPRFSGLQFPNYSSELNVNALELDDSALYLCASSLSGTGIFNEQFFGPGTRLTVL.

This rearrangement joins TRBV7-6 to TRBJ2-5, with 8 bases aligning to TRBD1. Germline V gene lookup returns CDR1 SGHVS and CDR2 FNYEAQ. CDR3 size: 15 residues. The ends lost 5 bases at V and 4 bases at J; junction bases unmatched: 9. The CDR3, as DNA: TGTGCCAGCAGCCCAAGCGGACAGGGCTTAGAGACCCAGTACTTC. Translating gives CASSPSGQGLETQYF.

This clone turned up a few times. CDR3 sequence (DNA): TGTGCCAGCAGCCTGGGGGCGGGGGGGAAGGATGAGCAGTTCTTC. It encodes CASSLGAGGKDEQFF. The genes are TRBV5-4 and TRBJ2-1; 9 bases align to TRBD2. V shed 4 bases and J 8 bases; nucleotides not matched to a gene: 10. CDR1 SGHNT and CDR2 YYREEE come from the germline V gene (reference sequence). The CDR3 length is 15 residues.

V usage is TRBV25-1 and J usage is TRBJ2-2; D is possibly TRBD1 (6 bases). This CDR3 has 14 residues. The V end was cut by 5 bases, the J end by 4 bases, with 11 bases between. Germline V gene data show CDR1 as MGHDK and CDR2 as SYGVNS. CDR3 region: CASSLGTFTGELFF. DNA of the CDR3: TGTGCCAGCAGTCTTGGGACATTCACCGGGGAGCTGTTTTTT.

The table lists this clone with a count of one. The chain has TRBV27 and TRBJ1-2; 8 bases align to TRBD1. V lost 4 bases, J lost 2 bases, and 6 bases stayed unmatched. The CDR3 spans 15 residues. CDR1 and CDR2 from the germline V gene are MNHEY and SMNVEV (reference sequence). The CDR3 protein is CASSSGQGRNYGYTF. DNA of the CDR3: TGTGCCAGCAGTTCAGGACAGGGTCGCAACTATGGCTACACCTTC.

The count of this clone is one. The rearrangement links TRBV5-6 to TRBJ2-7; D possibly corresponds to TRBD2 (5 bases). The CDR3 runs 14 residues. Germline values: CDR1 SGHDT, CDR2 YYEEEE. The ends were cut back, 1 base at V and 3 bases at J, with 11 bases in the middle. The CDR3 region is CASSLQGRIYEQYF. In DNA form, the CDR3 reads TGTGCCAGCAGCTTGCAAGGGAGAATCTACGAGCAGTACTTC.

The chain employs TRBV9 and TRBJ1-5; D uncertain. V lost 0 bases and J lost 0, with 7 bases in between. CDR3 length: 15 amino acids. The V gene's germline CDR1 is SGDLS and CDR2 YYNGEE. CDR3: CASSVGRNSNQPQHF. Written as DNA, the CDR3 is TGTGCCAGCAGCGTAGGCAGGAATAGCAATCAGCCCCAGCATTTT.

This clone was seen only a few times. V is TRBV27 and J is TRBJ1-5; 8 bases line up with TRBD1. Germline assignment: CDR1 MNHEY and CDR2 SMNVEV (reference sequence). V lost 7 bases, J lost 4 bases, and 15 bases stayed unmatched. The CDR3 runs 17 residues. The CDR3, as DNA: TGTGCCAGCACCACGGGTAGACAGGGGACGACGAATCAGCCCCAGCATTTT. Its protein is CASTTGRQGTTNQPQHF.

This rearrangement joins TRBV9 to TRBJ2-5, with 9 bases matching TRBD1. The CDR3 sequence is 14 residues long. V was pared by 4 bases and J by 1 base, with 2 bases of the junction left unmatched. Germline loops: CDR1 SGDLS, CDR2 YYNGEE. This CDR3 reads CASSPDRGQETQYF. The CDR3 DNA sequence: TGTGCCAGCAGCCCGGACAGGGGCCAAGAGACCCAGTACTTC.

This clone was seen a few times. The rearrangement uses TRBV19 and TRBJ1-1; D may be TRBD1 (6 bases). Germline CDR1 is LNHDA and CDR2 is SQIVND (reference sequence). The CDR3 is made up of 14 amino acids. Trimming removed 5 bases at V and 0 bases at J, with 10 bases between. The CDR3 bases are TGTGCCAGTAGTCCAGGACAGCTGAACACTGAAGCTTTCTTT. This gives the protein CASSPGQLNTEAFF.

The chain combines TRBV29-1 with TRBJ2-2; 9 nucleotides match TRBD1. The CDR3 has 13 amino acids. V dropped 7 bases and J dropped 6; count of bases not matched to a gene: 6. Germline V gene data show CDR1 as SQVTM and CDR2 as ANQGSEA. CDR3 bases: TGCAGCGCCGGACAGGGGAAATCCGGGGAGCTGTTTTTT. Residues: CSAGQGKSGELFF.

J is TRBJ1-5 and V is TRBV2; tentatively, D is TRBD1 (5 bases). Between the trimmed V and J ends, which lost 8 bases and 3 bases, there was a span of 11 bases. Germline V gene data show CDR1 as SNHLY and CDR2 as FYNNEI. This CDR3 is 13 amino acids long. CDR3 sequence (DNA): TGTGCCAGCCGAGCAGGGTTCAATCAGCCCCAGCATTTT. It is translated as CASRAGFNQPQHF.

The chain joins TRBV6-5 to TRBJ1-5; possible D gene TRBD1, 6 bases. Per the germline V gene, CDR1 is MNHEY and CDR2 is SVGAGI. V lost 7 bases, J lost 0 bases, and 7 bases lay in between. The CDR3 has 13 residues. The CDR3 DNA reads TGTGCCAGCACAGGGGATAGCAATCAGCCCCAGCATTTT. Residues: CASTGDSNQPQHF.

CDR3 sequence (DNA): TGTGCCAGCGCTAGGGGTTTCTGGGAGACCCAGTACTTC. Its translation is CASARGFWETQYF. The rearrangement uses TRBV27 and TRBJ2-5; a weak D match, TRBD1 (5 bases). This CDR3 is 13 amino acids long. V was clipped by 8 bases and J by 5 bases, with 15 bases between them. The germline V gene encodes CDR1 MNHEY and CDR2 SMNVEV (reference sequence).

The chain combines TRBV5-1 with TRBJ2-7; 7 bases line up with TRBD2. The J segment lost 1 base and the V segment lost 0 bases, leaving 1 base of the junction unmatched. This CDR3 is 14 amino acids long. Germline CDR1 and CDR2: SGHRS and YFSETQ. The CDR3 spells CASSLGGGSYEQYF. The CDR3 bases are TGCGCCAGCAGCTTGGGCGGGGGTTCCTACGAGCAGTACTTC.

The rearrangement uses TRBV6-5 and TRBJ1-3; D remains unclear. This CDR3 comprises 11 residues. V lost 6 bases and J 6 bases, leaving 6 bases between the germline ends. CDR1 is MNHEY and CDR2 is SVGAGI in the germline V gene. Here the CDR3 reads CASSGPNTIYF. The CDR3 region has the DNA TGTGCCAGCAGCGGTCCAAACACCATATATTTT.

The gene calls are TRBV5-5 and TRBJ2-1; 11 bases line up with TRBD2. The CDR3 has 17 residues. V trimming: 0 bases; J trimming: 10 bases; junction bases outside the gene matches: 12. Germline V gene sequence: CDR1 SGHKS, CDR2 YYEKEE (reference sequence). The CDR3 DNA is TGTGCCAGCAGCTTGGGGTCGCTAGCGGGGGGCCTAGGGGAGCAGTTCTTC. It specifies CASSLGSLAGGLGEQFF. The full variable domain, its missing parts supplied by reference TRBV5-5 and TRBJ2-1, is DAGVTQSPTHLIKTRGQQVTLRCSPISGHKSVSWYQQVLGQGPQFIFQYYEKEERGRGNFPDRFSARQFPNYSSELNVNALLLGDSALYLCASSLGSLAGGLGEQFFGPGTRLTVL.

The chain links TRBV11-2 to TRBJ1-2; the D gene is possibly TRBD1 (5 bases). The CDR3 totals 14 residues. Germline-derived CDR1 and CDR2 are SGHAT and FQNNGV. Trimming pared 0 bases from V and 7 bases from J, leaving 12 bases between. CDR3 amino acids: CASSLEEGNPGYTF. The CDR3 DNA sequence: TGTGCCAGCAGCTTAGAGGAGGGGAATCCTGGCTACACCTTC.

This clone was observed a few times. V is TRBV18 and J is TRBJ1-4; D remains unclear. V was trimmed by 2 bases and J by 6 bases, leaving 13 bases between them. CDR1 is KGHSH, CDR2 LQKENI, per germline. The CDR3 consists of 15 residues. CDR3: CASSPTLQVYEKLFF. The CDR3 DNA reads TGTGCCAGCTCACCAACTCTGCAGGTTTATGAAAAACTGTTTTTT.

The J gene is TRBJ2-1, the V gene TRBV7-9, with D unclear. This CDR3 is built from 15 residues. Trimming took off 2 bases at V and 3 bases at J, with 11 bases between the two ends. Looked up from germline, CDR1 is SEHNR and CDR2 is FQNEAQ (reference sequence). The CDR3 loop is CASSLSSGLYNEQFF. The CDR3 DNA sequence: TGTGCCAGCAGCTTAAGTTCTGGCCTCTACAATGAGCAGTTCTTC.

CDR3 loop: CASSEAKLAGGQETQYF. The DNA for the CDR3 is TGTGCCAGCAGTGAAGCAAAACTAGCGGGGGGGCAAGAGACCCAGTACTTC. This chain connects TRBV2 to TRBJ2-5; 13 nucleotides agree with TRBD2. Unmatched junction bases numbered 3, after V lost 0 bases and J lost 2 bases. The CDR3 is made up of 17 amino acids. Per germline, CDR1 SNHLY and CDR2 FYNNEI.

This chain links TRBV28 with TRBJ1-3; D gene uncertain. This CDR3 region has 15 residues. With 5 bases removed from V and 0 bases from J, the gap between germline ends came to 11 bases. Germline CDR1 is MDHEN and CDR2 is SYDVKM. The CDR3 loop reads CASSPQANSGNTIYF. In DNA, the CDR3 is TGTGCCAGCAGTCCTCAGGCTAACTCTGGAAACACCATATATTTT.